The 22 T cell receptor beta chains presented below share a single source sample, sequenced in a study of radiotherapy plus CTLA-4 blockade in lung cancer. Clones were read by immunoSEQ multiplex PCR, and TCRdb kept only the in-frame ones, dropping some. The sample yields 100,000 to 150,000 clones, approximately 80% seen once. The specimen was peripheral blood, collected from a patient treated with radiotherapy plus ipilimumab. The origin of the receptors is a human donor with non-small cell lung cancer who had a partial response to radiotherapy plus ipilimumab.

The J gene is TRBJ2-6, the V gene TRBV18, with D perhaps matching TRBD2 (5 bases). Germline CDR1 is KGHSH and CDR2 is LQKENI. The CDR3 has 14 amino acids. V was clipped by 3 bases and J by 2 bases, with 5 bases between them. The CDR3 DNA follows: TGTGCCAGCTCACCCGGGGCTGGGGCCAACGTCCTGACTTTC. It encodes CASSPGAGANVLTF.

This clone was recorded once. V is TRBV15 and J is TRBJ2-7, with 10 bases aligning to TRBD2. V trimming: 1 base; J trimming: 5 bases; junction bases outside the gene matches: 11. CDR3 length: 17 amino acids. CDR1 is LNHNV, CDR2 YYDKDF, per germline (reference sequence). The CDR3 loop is CATSRGSSGSIVDEQYV. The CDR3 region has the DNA TGTGCCACCAGCAGAGGATCTAGCGGGAGTATTGTGGACGAGCAGTACGTC.

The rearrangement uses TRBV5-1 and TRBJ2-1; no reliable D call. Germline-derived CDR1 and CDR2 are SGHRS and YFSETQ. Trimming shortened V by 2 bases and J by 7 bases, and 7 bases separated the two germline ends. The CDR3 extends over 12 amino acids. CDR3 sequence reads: CASSFGLNEQFF. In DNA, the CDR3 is TGCGCCAGCAGCTTCGGTCTAAATGAGCAGTTCTTC.

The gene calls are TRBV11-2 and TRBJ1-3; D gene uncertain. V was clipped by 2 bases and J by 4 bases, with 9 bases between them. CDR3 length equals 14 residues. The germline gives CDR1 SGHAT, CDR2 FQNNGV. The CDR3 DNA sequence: TGTGCCAGCAGCTTACGGGGAGGCGGAAACACCATATATTTT. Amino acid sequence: CASSLRGGGNTIYF.

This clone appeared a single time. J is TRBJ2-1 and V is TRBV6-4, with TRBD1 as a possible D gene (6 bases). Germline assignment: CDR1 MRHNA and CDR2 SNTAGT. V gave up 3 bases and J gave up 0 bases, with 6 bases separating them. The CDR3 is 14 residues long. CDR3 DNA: TGTGCCAGCAGTGAGGACAGCTCCTACAATGAGCAGTTCTTC. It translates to CASSEDSSYNEQFF.

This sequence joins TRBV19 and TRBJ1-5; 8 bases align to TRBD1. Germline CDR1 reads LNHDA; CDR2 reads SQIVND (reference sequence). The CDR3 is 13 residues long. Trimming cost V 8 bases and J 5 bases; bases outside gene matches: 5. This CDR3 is CASGQGLDQPQHF. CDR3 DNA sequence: TGTGCCAGTGGACAGGGCCTCGATCAGCCCCAGCATTTT. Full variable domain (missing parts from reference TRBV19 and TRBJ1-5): DGGITQSPKYLFRKEGQNVTLSCEQNLNHDAMYWYRQDPGQGLRLIYYSQIVNDFQKGDIAEGYSVSREKKESFPLTVTSAQKNPTAFYLCASGQGLDQPQHFGDGTRLSIL.

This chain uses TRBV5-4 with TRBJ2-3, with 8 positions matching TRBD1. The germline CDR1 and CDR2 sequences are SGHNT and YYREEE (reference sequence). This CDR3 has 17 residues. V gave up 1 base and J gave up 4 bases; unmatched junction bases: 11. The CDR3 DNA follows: TGTGCCAGCAGCTTGTATTCTTTGGCAGGGGGCCCAGATACGCAGTATTTT. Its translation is CASSLYSLAGGPDTQYF.

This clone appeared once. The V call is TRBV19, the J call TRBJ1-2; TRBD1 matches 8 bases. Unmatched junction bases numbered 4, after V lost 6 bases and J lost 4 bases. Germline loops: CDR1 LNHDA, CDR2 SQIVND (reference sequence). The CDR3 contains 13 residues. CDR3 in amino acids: CASRTGAVYGYTF. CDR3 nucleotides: TGTGCCAGTAGGACAGGGGCGGTCTATGGCTACACCTTC.

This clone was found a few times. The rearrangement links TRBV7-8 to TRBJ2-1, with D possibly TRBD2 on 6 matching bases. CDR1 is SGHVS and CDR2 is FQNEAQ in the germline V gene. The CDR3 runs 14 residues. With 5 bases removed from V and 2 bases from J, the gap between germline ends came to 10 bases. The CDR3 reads CASSMTRTYNEQFF. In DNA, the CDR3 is TGTGCCAGCAGCATGACTAGGACCTACAATGAGCAGTTCTTC.

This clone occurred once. CDR3 loop: CASSPRAASGSLNEQFF. CDR3 DNA sequence: TGTGCCAGCTCACCACGTGCGGCTAGCGGGAGTTTGAATGAGCAGTTCTTC. This sequence joins TRBV18 and TRBJ2-1; 10 bases line up with TRBD2. Looked up from germline, CDR1 is KGHSH and CDR2 is LQKENI. The CDR3 runs to 17 residues. The J segment lost 7 bases and the V segment lost 1 base, leaving 10 bases of the junction unmatched.

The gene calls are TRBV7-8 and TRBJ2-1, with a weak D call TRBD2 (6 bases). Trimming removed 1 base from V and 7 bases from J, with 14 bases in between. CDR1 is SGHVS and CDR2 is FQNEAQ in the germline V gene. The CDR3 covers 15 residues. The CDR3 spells CASSLGHRRENEQFF. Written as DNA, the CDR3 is TGTGCCAGCAGCTTAGGGCATAGACGGGAGAATGAGCAGTTCTTC.

In nucleotides, the CDR3 is TGCGCCAGCAGCTATGGACTAGCGGGAGGAGGGAATGAGCAGTTCTTC. Translation gives CASSYGLAGGGNEQFF. The chain uses TRBV5-1 and TRBJ2-1; 14 nucleotides agree with TRBD2. Germline loops: CDR1 SGHRS, CDR2 YFSETQ. CDR3 size: 16 residues. Trimming at V came to 3 bases and at J to 7 bases, leaving 6 bases not matched to a gene.

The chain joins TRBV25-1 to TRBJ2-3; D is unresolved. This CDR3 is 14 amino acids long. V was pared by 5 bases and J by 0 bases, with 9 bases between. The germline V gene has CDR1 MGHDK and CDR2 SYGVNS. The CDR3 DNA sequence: TGTGCCAGCAGTTACGTCGGTAGCACAGATACGCAGTATTTT. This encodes CASSYVGSTDTQYF.

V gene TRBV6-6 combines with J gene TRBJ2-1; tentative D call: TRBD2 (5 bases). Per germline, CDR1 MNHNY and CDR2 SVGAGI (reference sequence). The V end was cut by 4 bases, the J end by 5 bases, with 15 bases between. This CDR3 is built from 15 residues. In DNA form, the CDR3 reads TGTGCCAGCAGTTCCTCTCGGGGTTGGGACAATGAGCAGTTCTTC. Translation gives CASSSSRGWDNEQFF.

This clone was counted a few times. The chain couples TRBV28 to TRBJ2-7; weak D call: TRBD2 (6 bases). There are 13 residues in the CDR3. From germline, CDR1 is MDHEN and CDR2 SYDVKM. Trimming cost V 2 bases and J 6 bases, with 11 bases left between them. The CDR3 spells CASSLGGRSEQYV. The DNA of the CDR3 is TGTGCCAGCAGTTTAGGGGGGAGGTCCGAGCAGTACGTC.

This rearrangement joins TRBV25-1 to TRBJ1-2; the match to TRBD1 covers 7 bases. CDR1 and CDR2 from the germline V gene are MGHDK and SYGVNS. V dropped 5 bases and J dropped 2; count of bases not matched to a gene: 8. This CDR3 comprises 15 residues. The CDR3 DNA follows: TGTGCCAGCAGTACTTCCGGACAGGTGAACTATGGCTACACCTTC. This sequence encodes CASSTSGQVNYGYTF.

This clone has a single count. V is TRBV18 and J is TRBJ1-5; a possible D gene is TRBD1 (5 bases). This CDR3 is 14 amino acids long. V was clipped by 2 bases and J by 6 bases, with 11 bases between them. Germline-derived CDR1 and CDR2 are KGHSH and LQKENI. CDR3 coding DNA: TGTGCCAGCTCACCAAAGGGGCCCAGTCAGCCCCAGCATTTT. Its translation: CASSPKGPSQPQHF.

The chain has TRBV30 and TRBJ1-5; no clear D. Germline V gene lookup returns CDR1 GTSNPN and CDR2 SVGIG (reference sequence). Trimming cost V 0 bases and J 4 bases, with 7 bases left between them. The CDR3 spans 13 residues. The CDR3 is CAWSVAGNQPQHF. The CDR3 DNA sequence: TGTGCCTGGAGTGTAGCGGGGAATCAGCCCCAGCATTTT.

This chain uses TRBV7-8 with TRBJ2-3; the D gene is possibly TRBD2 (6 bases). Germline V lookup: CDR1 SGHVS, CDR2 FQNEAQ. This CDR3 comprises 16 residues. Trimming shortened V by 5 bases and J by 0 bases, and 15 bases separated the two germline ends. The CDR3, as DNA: TGTGCCAGCAGCCTCAACGGCGGGGTTAGCACAGATACGCAGTATTTT. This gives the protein CASSLNGGVSTDTQYF.

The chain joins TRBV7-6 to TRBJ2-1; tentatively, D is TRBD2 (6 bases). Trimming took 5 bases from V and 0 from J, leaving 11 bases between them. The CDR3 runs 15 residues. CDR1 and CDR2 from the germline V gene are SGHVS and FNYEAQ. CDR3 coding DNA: TGTGCCAGCAGCGACGCGGGACTCTCCTACAATGAGCAGTTCTTC. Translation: CASSDAGLSYNEQFF.

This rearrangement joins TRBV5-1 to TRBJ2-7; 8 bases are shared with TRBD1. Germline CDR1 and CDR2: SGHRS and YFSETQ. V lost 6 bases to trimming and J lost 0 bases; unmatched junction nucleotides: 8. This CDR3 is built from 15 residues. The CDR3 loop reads CASTRGTGDSYEQYF. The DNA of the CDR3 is TGCGCCAGCACCAGGGGGACAGGAGACTCCTACGAGCAGTACTTC.

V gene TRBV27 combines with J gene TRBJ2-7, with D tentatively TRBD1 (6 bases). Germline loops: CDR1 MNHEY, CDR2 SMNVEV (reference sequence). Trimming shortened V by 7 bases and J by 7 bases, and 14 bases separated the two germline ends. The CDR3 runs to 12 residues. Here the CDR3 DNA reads TGTGCCAGCACCCGGACAGACGGGGAGCAGTACTTC. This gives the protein CASTRTDGEQYF.